This T cell receptor (beta chain) is drawn from a study of T cells in Graves' hyperthyroidism and ophthalmopathy. Looking at the study overall: Peripheral blood sampling occurred at initial diagnosis, before any treatment.

Germline V gives CDR1 MNHNS, CDR2 SASEGT. This CDR3 region has 12 residues. The germline V and J ends were trimmed by 4 bases and 4 bases, with 7 bases remaining between them. Uncontrolled infection, other autoimmune disease, pregnancy and lactation each barred patients from inclusion. Overall study findings and caveats: Clonotypes that were expanded in thyroid above 0.001 mostly appeared in blood too. Before onset, by a median of 6.5 months, the model predicted ophthalmopathy.

What was amplified from RNA transcripts were TCR beta CDR3 regions. A first-round RT-PCR of the TCR CDR3 used the HTBI primer set. TCRdb recomputed calls from the multiplex PCR reads with MiXCR, one row per CDR3 protein. The sample lists 250,000 to 300,000 distinct CDR3 sequences; roughly 18% were seen once. This clonotype was recorded many times. What it binds is unknown. This sequence was found in a man aged 45 to 65 with Graves' ophthalmopathy. V usage is TRBV6-1 and J usage is TRBJ1-1; maybe TRBD1 (6 bases). The source material was blood. Written as DNA, the CDR3 is TGTGCCAGCAGTGTGGGGGCCACTGAAGCTTTCTTT. Its protein product is CASSVGATEAFF.